This TCR beta chain is from a study of blood T cell repertoires in COVID-19. Overall study context: There were acute and convalescent COVID-19 samples, and they came from the United States, Italy and Spain. PBMCs, B-cell-depleted T cells, or T cells provided the cDNA or gDNA that made up the material.

In the original processing: Cell counts per sample came from amplifying reference gene primers. Produced via immunoSEQ multiplex PCR; TCRdb's table is partial and in-frame only. The V and J calls and clone size were taken over from that table, and D and trimming were inferred from the DNA. The table records some 190,000 clones, less than 90% of them present only once. Sample: peripheral blood. The clonotype was recovered from a man in his thirties or forties with acute or convalescent COVID-19.

CDR3 residues: CASSGEYAGSPQHF. In nucleotides, the CDR3 is TGTGCCAGCTCAGGGGAGTACGCGGGCTCGCCCCAGCATTTT. The J gene is TRBJ1-5, the V gene TRBV18; D remains ambiguous. The CDR3 extends over 14 amino acids. With 5 bases removed from V and 9 bases from J, the gap between germline ends came to 17 bases. Germline-derived CDR1 and CDR2 are KGHSH and LQKENI.